Following are 20 T cell receptor beta chains from one sample sequenced in a study of response to subunit inactivated influenza vaccine. From the RT-PCR reads, TCRdb called clonotypes with MiXCR, one entry per CDR3 protein. Found here are 500,000 to 600,000 distinct CDR3 sequences, 10% to 15% of them singletons; the top ten hold roughly 10%. Specimen: PBMCs from blood, collected on the day of vaccination. These receptors were collected from a man aged 50 to 59 who received an inactivated influenza vaccine.

About this clonotype: Germline and junction disagree at one end, which may indicate a read error. This chain connects TRBV5-1 to TRBJ2-5; the D is unclear. The CDR3 loop spans 14 amino acids. Germline V gene sequence: CDR1 SGHRS, CDR2 YFSETQ. CDR3 region: CASSLAGYQETPYF. In DNA, the CDR3 is TGCGCCAGCAGCTTGGCCGGGTACCAAGAGACCCCGTACTTC.

CDR3 protein: CASSQVQSSAYEQYF. Here the CDR3 DNA reads TGTGCCAGCAGCCAAGTTCAGAGTTCCGCCTACGAGCAGTACTTC. The chain has TRBV3-1 and TRBJ2-7; D remains unclear. The V gene lost 1 base and the J gene lost 2 bases, with 12 bases spanning the gap. Germline V gives CDR1 LGHDT, CDR2 YNNKEL (reference sequence). The CDR3 consists of 15 residues.

This clonotype has a count of ten or more. V is TRBV12-3 or TRBV12-4 and J is TRBJ2-1; TRBD2 agrees at 15 bases. The CDR3 is 15 residues long. J gave up 8 bases and V 7 bases, and 6 bases lay outside the gene matches. In DNA form, the CDR3 reads TGTGCCAGCATTAGGACTAGCGGGGGGGCAGATGAGCAGTTCTTC. It codes for CASIRTSGGADEQFF.

The chain uses TRBV7-9 and TRBJ1-1; D is possibly TRBD1 (5 bases). The germline V gene encodes CDR1 SEHNR and CDR2 FQNEAQ (reference sequence). Trimming took 10 bases from V and 7 from J, leaving 16 bases between them. CDR3 length: 12 residues. This CDR3 reads CAIRRGANEAFF. DNA of the CDR3: TGTGCCATCCGACGTGGGGCTAATGAAGCTTTCTTT.

This clonotype was picked up many times. This sequence joins TRBV12-3 or TRBV12-4 and TRBJ2-7; D may correspond to TRBD1 or TRBD2 (5 bases each). The V gene lost 2 bases and the J gene lost 3 bases, with 11 bases spanning the gap. This CDR3 contains 14 residues. CDR3: CASSLPGTVYEQYF. CDR3 bases: TGTGCCAGCAGTTTACCCGGGACGGTCTACGAGCAGTACTTC.

V usage is TRBV3-1 and J usage is TRBJ2-1; 10 bases match TRBD1. The CDR3 loop spans 15 amino acids. The V and J ends lost 0 bases and 7 bases, in that order; junction bases with no gene match: 3. Germline V gives CDR1 LGHDT, CDR2 YNNKEL (reference sequence). The CDR3 spells CASSQEGQGTNEQFF. The CDR3 coding sequence is TGTGCCAGCAGCCAAGAGGGACAGGGGACAAATGAGCAGTTCTTC.

This clonotype has a count of ten or more. This chain uses TRBV12-3 or TRBV12-4 with TRBJ1-2; no definite D call. This CDR3 contains 13 residues. V dropped 5 bases and J dropped 3 bases, with 10 bases sitting between them. This chain's CDR3 is CASSRSQYYGYTF. CDR3 bases: TGTGCCAGCAGTCGAAGCCAGTACTATGGCTACACCTTC.

V usage is TRBV5-1 and J usage is TRBJ2-5, with D possibly being TRBD2 (5 bases). Germline lookup yields CDR1 SGHRS and CDR2 YFSETQ. The CDR3 loop spans 15 amino acids. Between the trimmed V and J ends, which lost 4 bases and 2 bases, there was a span of 15 bases. The CDR3 loop is CASSPTPGMQETQYF. The CDR3 DNA reads TGCGCCAGCAGCCCGACCCCGGGGATGCAAGAGACCCAGTACTTC.

The V gene is TRBV7-9, the J gene TRBJ2-5, with unresolved D. This CDR3 has 14 residues. Trimming removed 10 bases at V and 2 bases at J, with 17 bases between. CDR1 and CDR2 from the germline V gene are SEHNR and FQNEAQ (reference sequence). The CDR3 sequence: CATTSQASQETQYF. The CDR3, as DNA: TGTGCCACCACGTCTCAAGCCAGTCAAGAGACCCAGTACTTC.

A few counts support this clonotype. The gene calls are TRBV9 and TRBJ1-6; the D gene is possibly TRBD1 (5 bases). Trimming took off 6 bases at V and 0 bases at J, with 13 bases between the two ends. The CDR3 length is 16 residues. CDR1 SGDLS and CDR2 YYNGEE come from the germline V gene. The DNA for the CDR3 is TGTGCCAGCACTCCGGGGGGGAGCTCCTATAATTCACCCCTCCACTTT. This gives the protein CASTPGGSSYNSPLHF.

Notes on this clonotype: Since no conserved phenylalanine or tryptophan closes the CDR3, a read error is the likely cause. V and J are TRBV5-1 and TRBJ2-3; D possibly uses TRBD1 or TRBD2 (5 bases each). V was trimmed by 0 bases and J by 6 bases, leaving 14 bases between them. CDR3 length: 15 amino acids. In germline, CDR1 is SGHRS, CDR2 YFSETQ. Here the CDR3 reads CASSLDGAPGDTQYS. CDR3 nucleotides: TGCGCCAGCAGCTTGGACGGGGCCCCGGGCGATACGCAGTATTCT.

This clonotype was detected many times. The rearrangement joins TRBV4-1 to TRBJ1-4; 10 positions match TRBD1. The junction had 5 bases not matched to a gene; V was cut back by 7 bases and J by 6 bases. The germline gives CDR1 MGHRA, CDR2 YSYEKL. This CDR3 has 14 residues. CDR3 loop: CASTRDRGHEKLFF. The CDR3 DNA is TGCGCCAGCACCAGAGACAGGGGGCATGAAAAACTGTTTTTT.

The chain uses TRBV28 and TRBJ2-7; D is ambiguous. In germline, CDR1 is MDHEN, CDR2 SYDVKM. This CDR3 region has 13 residues. V was clipped by 7 bases and J by 2 bases, with 12 bases between them. CDR3 loop: CASIHSTTYEQYF. CDR3 DNA sequence: TGTGCCAGCATCCATAGTACCACCTACGAGCAGTACTTC.

The chain links TRBV10-3 to TRBJ2-1; no firm D call. This CDR3 has 14 residues. V was cut by 2 bases and J by 2 bases, with 7 bases left in between. Germline-derived CDR1 and CDR2 are ENHRY and SYGVKD. Here the CDR3 DNA reads TGTGCCATCAGTGAGCGGGCGGCCTACAATGAGCAGTTCTTC. Its protein product is CAISERAAYNEQFF.

The table lists this clonotype with a few counts. This chain connects TRBV28 to TRBJ1-1; 7 bases are shared with TRBD1. V gave up 2 bases and J gave up 0 bases; unmatched junction bases: 6. The CDR3 loop spans 16 amino acids. Germline V gives CDR1 MDHEN, CDR2 SYDVKM. The CDR3, as DNA: TGTGCCAGCAGTTTAATTTCAGGGGGACTGAACACTGAAGCTTTCTTT. It is translated as CASSLISGGLNTEAFF.

The J gene is TRBJ2-3, the V gene TRBV6-5, with 7 nucleotides matching TRBD1. The V gene's germline CDR1 is MNHEY and CDR2 SVGAGI. Germline trimming cut 4 bases from V and 5 bases from J; bases unmatched to any gene: 9. CDR3 size: 15 residues. This CDR3 reads CASSFLAGTVDTQYF. In DNA form, the CDR3 reads TGTGCCAGCAGTTTCCTCGCCGGGACAGTAGATACGCAGTATTTT.

This clonotype has only a few counts. This chain connects TRBV14 to TRBJ2-3; no reliable D call. The germline V and J ends were trimmed by 6 bases and 2 bases, with 12 bases remaining between them. In germline, CDR1 is SGHDN, CDR2 FVKESK. This CDR3 spans 14 amino acids. CDR3 DNA: TGTGCCAGCAGTCCATTAAAAATCACAGATACGCAGTATTTT. Protein: CASSPLKITDTQYF.

This clonotype was picked up a small number of times. J is TRBJ2-5 and V is TRBV20-1, with a possible D match to TRBD2 (5 bases). The length of the CDR3 is 14 residues. The V end was cut by 4 bases, the J end by 4 bases, with 16 bases between. Germline V CDR1 and CDR2: DFQATT, SNEGSKA (reference sequence). CDR3 sequence reads: CSANGIRRRETQYF. The CDR3 bases are TGCAGTGCTAACGGGATCAGGAGGAGAGAGACCCAGTACTTC.

The chain uses TRBV28 and TRBJ2-3, with 7 bases matching TRBD1. The germline V gene encodes CDR1 MDHEN and CDR2 SYDVKM. This CDR3 spans 15 amino acids. Trimming cost V 5 bases and J 2 bases; bases outside gene matches: 7. CDR3 DNA sequence: TGTGCCAGCAGTAGAACAGGGGTTTCCACAGATACGCAGTATTTT. The encoded protein is CASSRTGVSTDTQYF.

In its sample, this clonotype was seen a few times. Here the CDR3 reads CASSYGTTLTDTQYF. The CDR3 nucleotides are TGTGCCAGCAGTTACGGGACAACACTCACAGATACGCAGTATTTT. The chain has TRBV6-5 and TRBJ2-3; D perhaps matches TRBD1 (6 bases). The CDR3 has 15 amino acids. Germline values: CDR1 MNHEY, CDR2 SVGAGI. Trimming took 2 bases from V and 2 from J, leaving 11 bases between them.